This is a list of T cell receptor beta chains from one sample in a study of blood T cell repertoires in COVID-19. Only in-frame clones appear in the TCRdb table, and some are missing; sequencing was by immunoSEQ multiplex PCR. The table includes about 60,000 clones, roughly 80% detected once. The sequenced sample consisted of peripheral blood. The receptor source for this set is a man aged 45-65 years with COVID-19, enrolled during active disease. Each CDR3 is given with its conserved first and last residue. The order of the fields is CDR3 protein, CDR3 DNA, V gene, J gene, D gene, clone size. D genes are given only for firm matches. Rows give clone size only sometimes, using once, few, many, or a class for an expanded clone.

cdr3_aa: CASSPGTGATEAFF
cdr3_nt: TGTGCCAGCAGTCCAGGGACAGGGGCCACTGAAGCTTTCTTT
v_call: TRBV27
j_call: TRBJ1-1
d_call: TRBD1
clone_size: .

cdr3_aa: CASTTRQGGFGELFF
cdr3_nt: TGTGCCAGCACCACGAGACAGGGGGGGTTTGGGGAGCTGTTTTTT
v_call: TRBV28
j_call: TRBJ2-2
d_call: TRBD1
clone_size: .

cdr3_aa: CASSQQTGRDYEQYF
cdr3_nt: TGTGCCAGCAGCCAACAAACAGGTAGGGATTACGAGCAGTACTTC
v_call: TRBV3-1/TRBV3-2
j_call: TRBJ2-7
d_call: .
clone_size: .

cdr3_aa: CASSQGRTGVYEQYF
cdr3_nt: TGTGCCAGCAGCCAAGGCAGGACAGGGGTGTACGAGCAGTACTTC
v_call: TRBV14
j_call: TRBJ2-7
d_call: TRBD1
clone_size: .

cdr3_aa: CAIREVGGETQYF
cdr3_nt: TGTGCCATCAGAGAGGTAGGAGGGGAGACCCAGTACTTC
v_call: TRBV10-3
j_call: TRBJ2-5
d_call: .
clone_size: .

cdr3_aa: CASSSSGTRKTQYF
cdr3_nt: TGTGCCAGCAGTTCGTCCGGGACACGGAAGACCCAGTACTTC
v_call: TRBV28
j_call: TRBJ2-5
d_call: .
clone_size: .

cdr3_aa: CASSIVGSEAFF
cdr3_nt: TGTGCCAGTAGTATAGTCGGGAGTGAAGCTTTCTTT
v_call: TRBV19
j_call: TRBJ1-1
d_call: .
clone_size: .

cdr3_aa: CASSPKSGAGNTEAFF
cdr3_nt: TGTGCCAGCAGCCCCAAATCAGGGGCGGGGAACACTGAAGCTTTCTTT
v_call: TRBV7-2
j_call: TRBJ1-1
d_call: .
clone_size: .

cdr3_aa: CASGWTGGGGANVLTF
cdr3_nt: TGTGCCAGCGGATGGACAGGGGGCGGTGGGGCCAACGTCCTGACTTTC
v_call: TRBV7-8
j_call: TRBJ2-6
d_call: TRBD1
clone_size: .

cdr3_aa: CASSPTGLRGYTF
cdr3_nt: TGTGCCAGCAGTCCGACAGGGTTAAGGGGCTACACCTTC
v_call: TRBV3-1/TRBV3-2
j_call: TRBJ1-2
d_call: TRBD1
clone_size: .

cdr3_aa: CASSPWGTGSTDTQYF
cdr3_nt: TGTGCCAGTAGTCCATGGGGGACAGGCAGCACAGATACGCAGTATTTT
v_call: TRBV19
j_call: TRBJ2-3
d_call: TRBD1
clone_size: .

cdr3_aa: CASSSGMYNEQFF
cdr3_nt: TGTGCCAGCAGCTCGGGTATGTACAATGAGCAGTTCTTC
v_call: TRBV11-3
j_call: TRBJ2-1
d_call: .
clone_size: .

cdr3_aa: CASSPPRGLGNSGANVLTF
cdr3_nt: TGTGCCAGCAGCCCCCCAAGAGGGCTTGGTAACTCTGGGGCCAACGTCCTGACTTTC
v_call: TRBV9
j_call: TRBJ2-6
d_call: .
clone_size: .

cdr3_aa: CSASPQGSSYNSPLHF
cdr3_nt: TGCAGTGCTAGTCCTCAGGGGAGCTCCTATAATTCACCCCTCCACTTT
v_call: TRBV20-1
j_call: TRBJ1-6
d_call: .
clone_size: once

cdr3_aa: CASSPNDRSNQPQHF
cdr3_nt: TGTGCCAGCAGCCCAAACGACAGGAGCAATCAGCCCCAGCATTTT
v_call: TRBV4-2
j_call: TRBJ1-5
d_call: .
clone_size: .

cdr3_aa: CASSPRGQGSYEQYF
cdr3_nt: TGTGCCAGCTCACCGAGGGGACAGGGGTCATACGAGCAGTACTTC
v_call: TRBV18
j_call: TRBJ2-7
d_call: TRBD1
clone_size: .

cdr3_aa: CASSPGLAGYNEQFF
cdr3_nt: TGTGCCAGCAGCCCGGGACTAGCGGGGTACAATGAGCAGTTCTTC
v_call: TRBV7-2
j_call: TRBJ2-1
d_call: TRBD2
clone_size: .

cdr3_aa: CAWSVNEPGQGSPGYTF
cdr3_nt: TGTGCCTGGAGTGTAAATGAACCGGGACAGGGGAGTCCTGGCTACACCTTC
v_call: TRBV30
j_call: TRBJ1-2
d_call: TRBD1
clone_size: .

cdr3_aa: CASSETARVPTDTQYF
cdr3_nt: TGTGCCAGCAGTGAAACGGCCAGGGTACCCACAGATACGCAGTATTTT
v_call: TRBV2
j_call: TRBJ2-3
d_call: .
clone_size: once

cdr3_aa: CASSQGRPDEQYF
cdr3_nt: TGCGCCAGCAGCCAAGGGAGGCCGGACGAGCAGTACTTC
v_call: TRBV4-1
j_call: TRBJ2-7
d_call: .
clone_size: once

cdr3_aa: CASSLGLQGQTQYF
cdr3_nt: TGTGCCAGCAGCTTAGGGTTGCAGGGGCAGACCCAGTACTTC
v_call: TRBV7-9
j_call: TRBJ2-5
d_call: .
clone_size: .

cdr3_aa: CASSSGGGSNQPQHF
cdr3_nt: TGCGCCAGCAGCTCGGGAGGGGGAAGCAATCAGCCCCAGCATTTT
v_call: TRBV5-1
j_call: TRBJ1-5
d_call: .
clone_size: few

cdr3_aa: CASSPPGQGPAPTQPQHF
cdr3_nt: TGTGCCAGCTCACCACCAGGGCAGGGGCCCGCCCCTACTCAGCCCCAGCATTTT
v_call: TRBV18
j_call: TRBJ1-5
d_call: .
clone_size: .

cdr3_aa: CASNAQGPPNYGYTF
cdr3_nt: TGTGCCAGCAATGCACAGGGACCCCCTAACTATGGCTACACCTTC
v_call: TRBV28
j_call: TRBJ1-2
d_call: .
clone_size: .

cdr3_aa: CASKGLAEKLTDTQYF
cdr3_nt: TGTGCCAGCAAAGGACTAGCGGAAAAACTCACAGATACGCAGTATTTT
v_call: TRBV25-1
j_call: TRBJ2-3
d_call: TRBD2
clone_size: .

cdr3_aa: CASSQGREYEQYF
cdr3_nt: TGTGCCAGCAGCCAAGGGCGGGAGTATGAGCAGTACTTC
v_call: TRBV4-2
j_call: TRBJ2-7
d_call: TRBD2
clone_size: few